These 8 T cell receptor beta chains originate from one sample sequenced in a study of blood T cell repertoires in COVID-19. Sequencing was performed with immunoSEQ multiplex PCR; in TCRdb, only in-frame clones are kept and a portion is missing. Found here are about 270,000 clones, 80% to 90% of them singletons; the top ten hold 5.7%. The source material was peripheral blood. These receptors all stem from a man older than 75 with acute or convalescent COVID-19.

DNA of the CDR3: TGTGCCAGCAGTAATTTAGCGGGGGGGACGACAGATACGCAGTATTTT. Its translation is CASSNLAGGTTDTQYF. The V call is TRBV2, the J call TRBJ2-3; 11 nucleotides agree with TRBD2. Looked up from germline, CDR1 is SNHLY and CDR2 is FYNNEI. This CDR3 region has 16 residues. Unmatched junction bases numbered 7, after V lost 5 bases and J lost 3 bases.

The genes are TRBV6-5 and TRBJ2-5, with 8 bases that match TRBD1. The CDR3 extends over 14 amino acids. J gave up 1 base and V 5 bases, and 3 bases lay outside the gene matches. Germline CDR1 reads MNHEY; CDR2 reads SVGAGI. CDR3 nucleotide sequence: TGTGCCAGCAGTAAACAGGGGGGCCAAGAGACCCAGTACTTC. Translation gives CASSKQGGQETQYF.

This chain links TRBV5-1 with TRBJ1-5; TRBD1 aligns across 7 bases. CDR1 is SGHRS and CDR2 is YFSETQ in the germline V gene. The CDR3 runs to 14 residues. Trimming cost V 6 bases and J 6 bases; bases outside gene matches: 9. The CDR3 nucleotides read TGCGCCAGCACCCTCCGACAGGGAGGTCAGCCCCAGCATTTT. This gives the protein CASTLRQGGQPQHF.

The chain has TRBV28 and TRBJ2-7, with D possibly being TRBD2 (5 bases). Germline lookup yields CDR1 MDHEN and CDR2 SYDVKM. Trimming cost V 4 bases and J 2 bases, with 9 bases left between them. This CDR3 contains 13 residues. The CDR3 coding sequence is TGTGCCAGCAGTTCGGGATACCCCTACGAGCAGTACTTC. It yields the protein CASSSGYPYEQYF.

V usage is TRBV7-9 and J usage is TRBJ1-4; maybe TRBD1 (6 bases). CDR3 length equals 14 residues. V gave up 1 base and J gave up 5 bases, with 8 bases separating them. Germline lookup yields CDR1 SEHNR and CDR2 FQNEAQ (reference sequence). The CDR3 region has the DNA TGTGCCAGCAGCTTAGGGACAGCGAATGAAAAACTGTTTTTT. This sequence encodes CASSLGTANEKLFF.

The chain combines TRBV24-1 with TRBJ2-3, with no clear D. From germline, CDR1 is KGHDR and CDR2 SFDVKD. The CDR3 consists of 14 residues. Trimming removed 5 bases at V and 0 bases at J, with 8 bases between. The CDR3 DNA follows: TGTGCCACCAGTGCTTCCTCCAGCACAGATACGCAGTATTTT. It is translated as CATSASSSTDTQYF.

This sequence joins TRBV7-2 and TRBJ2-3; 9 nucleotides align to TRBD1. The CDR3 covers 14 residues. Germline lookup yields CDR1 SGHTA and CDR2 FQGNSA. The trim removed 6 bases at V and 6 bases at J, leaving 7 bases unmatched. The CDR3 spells CASRRGQGLDTQYF. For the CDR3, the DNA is TGTGCCAGCAGGAGGGGACAGGGTCTCGATACGCAGTATTTT.

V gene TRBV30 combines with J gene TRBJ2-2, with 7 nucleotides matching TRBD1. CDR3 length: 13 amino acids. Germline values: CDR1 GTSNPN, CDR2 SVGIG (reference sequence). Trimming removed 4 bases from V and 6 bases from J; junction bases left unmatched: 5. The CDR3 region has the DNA TGTGCCTGGACTGGACAGGTCGCCGGGGAGCTGTTTTTT. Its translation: CAWTGQVAGELFF.